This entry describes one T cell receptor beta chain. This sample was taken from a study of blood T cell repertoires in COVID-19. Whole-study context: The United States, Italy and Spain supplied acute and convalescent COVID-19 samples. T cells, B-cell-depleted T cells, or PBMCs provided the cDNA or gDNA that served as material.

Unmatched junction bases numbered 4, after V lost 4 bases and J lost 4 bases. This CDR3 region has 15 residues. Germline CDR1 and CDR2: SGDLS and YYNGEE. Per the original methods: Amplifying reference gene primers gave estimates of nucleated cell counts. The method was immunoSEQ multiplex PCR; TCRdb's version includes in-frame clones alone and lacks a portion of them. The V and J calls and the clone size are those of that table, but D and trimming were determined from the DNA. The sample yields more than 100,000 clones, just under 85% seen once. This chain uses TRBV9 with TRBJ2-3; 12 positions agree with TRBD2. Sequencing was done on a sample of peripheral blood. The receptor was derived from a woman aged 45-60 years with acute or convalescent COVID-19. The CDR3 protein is CASSKLAGGPDTQYF. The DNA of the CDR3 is TGTGCCAGCAGCAAACTAGCGGGGGGACCAGATACGCAGTATTTT. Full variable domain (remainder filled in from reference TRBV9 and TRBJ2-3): DSGVTQTPKHLITATGQRVTLRCSPRSGDLSVYWYQQSLDQGLQFLIQYYNGEERAKGNILERFSAQQFPDLHSELNLSSLELGDSALYFCASSKLAGGPDTQYFGPGTRLTVL.